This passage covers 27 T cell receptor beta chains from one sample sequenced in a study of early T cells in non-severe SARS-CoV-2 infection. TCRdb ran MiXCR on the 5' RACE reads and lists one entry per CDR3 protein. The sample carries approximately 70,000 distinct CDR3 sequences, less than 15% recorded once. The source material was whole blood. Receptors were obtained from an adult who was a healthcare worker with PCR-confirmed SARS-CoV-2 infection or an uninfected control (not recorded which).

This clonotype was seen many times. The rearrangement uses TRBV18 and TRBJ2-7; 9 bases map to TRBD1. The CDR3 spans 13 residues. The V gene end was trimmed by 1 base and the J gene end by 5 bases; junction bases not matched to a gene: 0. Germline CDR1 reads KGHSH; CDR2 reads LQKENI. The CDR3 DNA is TGTGCCAGCTCACCACGGACAGGGGACGAGCAGTACTTC. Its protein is CASSPRTGDEQYF.

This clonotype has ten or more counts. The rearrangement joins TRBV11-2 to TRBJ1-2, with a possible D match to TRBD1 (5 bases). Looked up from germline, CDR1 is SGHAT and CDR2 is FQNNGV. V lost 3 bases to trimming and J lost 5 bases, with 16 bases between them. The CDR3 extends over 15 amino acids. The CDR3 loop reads CASSLGTGTEYGYTF. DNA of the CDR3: TGTGCCAGCAGCTTGGGGACGGGCACGGAGTATGGCTACACCTTC. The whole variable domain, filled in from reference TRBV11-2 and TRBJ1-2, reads EAGVAQSPRYKIIEKRQSVAFWCNPISGHATLYWYQQILGQGPKLLIQFQNNGVVDDSQLPKDRFSAERLKGVDSTLKIQPAKLEDSAVYLCASSLGTGTEYGYTFGSGTRLTVV.

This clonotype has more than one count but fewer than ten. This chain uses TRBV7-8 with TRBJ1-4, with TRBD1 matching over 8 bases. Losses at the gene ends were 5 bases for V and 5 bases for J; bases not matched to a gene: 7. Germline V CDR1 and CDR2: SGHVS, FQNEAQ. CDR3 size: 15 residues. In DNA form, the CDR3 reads TGTGCCAGCAGCCTAGGGACAGGAGTCAATGAAAAACTGTTTTTT. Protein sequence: CASSLGTGVNEKLFF.

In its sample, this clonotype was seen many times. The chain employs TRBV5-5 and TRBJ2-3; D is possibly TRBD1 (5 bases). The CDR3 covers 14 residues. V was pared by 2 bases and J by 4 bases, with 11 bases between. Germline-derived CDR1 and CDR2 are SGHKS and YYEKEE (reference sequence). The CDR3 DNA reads TGTGCCAGCAGCTTCCAGGGAAGTCCAGATACGCAGTATTTT. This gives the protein CASSFQGSPDTQYF.

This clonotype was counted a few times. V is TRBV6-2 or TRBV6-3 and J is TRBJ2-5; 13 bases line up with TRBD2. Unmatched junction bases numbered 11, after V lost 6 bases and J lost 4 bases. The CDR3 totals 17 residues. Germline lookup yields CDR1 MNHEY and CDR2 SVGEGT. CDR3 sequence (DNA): TGTGCCAGCAGGAGAATTTGGACTAGCGGGAGTACAGAGACCCAGTACTTC. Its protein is CASRRIWTSGSTETQYF.

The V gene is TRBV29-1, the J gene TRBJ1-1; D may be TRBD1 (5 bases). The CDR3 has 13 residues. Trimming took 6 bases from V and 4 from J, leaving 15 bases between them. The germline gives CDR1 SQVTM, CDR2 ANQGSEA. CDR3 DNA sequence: TGCAGCGTCGCGCGGGGCTACGGCACTGAAGCTTTCTTT. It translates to CSVARGYGTEAFF.

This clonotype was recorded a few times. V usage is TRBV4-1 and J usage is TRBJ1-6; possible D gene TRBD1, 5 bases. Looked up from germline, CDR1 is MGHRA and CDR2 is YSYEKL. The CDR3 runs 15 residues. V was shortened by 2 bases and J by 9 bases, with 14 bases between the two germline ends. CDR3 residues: CASSQTPQGGSPLHF. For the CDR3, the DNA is TGCGCCAGCAGCCAAACCCCCCAGGGCGGTTCACCCCTCCACTTT.

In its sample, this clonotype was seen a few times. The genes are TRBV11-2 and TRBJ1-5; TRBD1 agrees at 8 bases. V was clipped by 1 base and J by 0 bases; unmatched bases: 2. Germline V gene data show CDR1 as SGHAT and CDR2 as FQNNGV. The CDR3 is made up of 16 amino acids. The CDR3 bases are TGTGCCAGCAGCTTAGGGACAGGGCATAGCAATCAGCCCCAGCATTTT. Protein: CASSLGTGHSNQPQHF. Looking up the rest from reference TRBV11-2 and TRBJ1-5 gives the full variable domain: EAGVAQSPRYKIIEKRQSVAFWCNPISGHATLYWYQQILGQGPKLLIQFQNNGVVDDSQLPKDRFSAERLKGVDSTLKIQPAKLEDSAVYLCASSLGTGHSNQPQHFGDGTRLSIL.

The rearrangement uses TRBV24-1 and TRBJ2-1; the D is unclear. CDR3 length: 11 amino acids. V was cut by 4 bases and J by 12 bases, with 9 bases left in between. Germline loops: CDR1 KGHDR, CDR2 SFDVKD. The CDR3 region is CATSDPSGQFF. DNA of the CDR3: TGTGCCACCAGTGACCCCTCGGGGCAGTTCTTC.

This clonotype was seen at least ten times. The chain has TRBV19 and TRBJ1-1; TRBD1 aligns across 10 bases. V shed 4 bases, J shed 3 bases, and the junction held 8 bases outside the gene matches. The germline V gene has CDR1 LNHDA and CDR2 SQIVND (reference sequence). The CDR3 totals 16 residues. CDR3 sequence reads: CASSNEGTGDDTEAFF. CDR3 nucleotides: TGTGCCAGTAGTAATGAGGGGACAGGGGATGACACTGAAGCTTTCTTT.

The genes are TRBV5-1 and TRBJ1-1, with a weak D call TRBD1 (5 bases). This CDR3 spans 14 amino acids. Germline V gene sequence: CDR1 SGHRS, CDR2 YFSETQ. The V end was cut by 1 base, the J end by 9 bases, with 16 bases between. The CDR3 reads CASSLKGRDSQAFF. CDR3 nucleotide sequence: TGCGCCAGCAGCTTGAAGGGACGGGACTCTCAAGCTTTCTTT.

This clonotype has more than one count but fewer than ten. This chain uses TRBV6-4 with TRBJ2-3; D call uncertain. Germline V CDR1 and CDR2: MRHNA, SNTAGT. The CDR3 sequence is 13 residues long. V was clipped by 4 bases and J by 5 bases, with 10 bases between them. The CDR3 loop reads CASSVLVGDTQYF. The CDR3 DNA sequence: TGTGCCAGCAGTGTTCTAGTCGGAGATACGCAGTATTTT.

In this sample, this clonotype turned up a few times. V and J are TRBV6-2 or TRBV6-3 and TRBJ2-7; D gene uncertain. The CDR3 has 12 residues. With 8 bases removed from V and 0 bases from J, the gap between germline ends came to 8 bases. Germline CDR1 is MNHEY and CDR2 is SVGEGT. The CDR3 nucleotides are TGTGCCAGCCGGACCTACTCCTACGAGCAGTACTTC. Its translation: CASRTYSYEQYF.

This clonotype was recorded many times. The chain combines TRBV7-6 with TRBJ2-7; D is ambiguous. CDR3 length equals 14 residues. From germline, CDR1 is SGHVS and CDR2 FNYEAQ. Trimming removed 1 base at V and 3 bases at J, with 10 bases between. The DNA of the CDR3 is TGTGCCAGCAGCTTAGTTGACGGAGACTACGAGCAGTACTTC. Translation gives CASSLVDGDYEQYF.

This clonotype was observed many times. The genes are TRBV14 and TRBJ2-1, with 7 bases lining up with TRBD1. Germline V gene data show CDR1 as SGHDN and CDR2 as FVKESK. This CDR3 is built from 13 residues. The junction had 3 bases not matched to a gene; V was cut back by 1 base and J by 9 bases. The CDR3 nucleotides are TGTGCCAGCAGCCAAGGACAGGGAAGTGAGCAGTTCTTC. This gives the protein CASSQGQGSEQFF.

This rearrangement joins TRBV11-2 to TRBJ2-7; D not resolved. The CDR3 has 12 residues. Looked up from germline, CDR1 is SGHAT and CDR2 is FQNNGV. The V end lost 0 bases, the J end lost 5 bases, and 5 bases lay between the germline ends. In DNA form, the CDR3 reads TGTGCCAGCAGCTTAGATCGCCACGAGCAGTACTTC. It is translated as CASSLDRHEQYF. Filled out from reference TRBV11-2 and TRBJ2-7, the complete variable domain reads EAGVAQSPRYKIIEKRQSVAFWCNPISGHATLYWYQQILGQGPKLLIQFQNNGVVDDSQLPKDRFSAERLKGVDSTLKIQPAKLEDSAVYLCASSLDRHEQYFGPGTRLTVT.

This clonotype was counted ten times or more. CDR3 nucleotide sequence: TGCGCCAGCAGCCAAGACTCCCTGAACACTGAAGCTTTCTTT. Residues: CASSQDSLNTEAFF. The chain links TRBV4-3 to TRBJ1-1, with no clear D. V lost 0 bases and J 0 bases, leaving 5 bases between the germline ends. The CDR3 has 14 residues. Germline-derived CDR1 and CDR2 are LGHNA and YSLEER.

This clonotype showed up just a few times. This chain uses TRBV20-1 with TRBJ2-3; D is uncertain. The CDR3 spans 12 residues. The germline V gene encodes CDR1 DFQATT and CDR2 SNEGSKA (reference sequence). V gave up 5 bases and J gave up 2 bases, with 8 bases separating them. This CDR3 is CSASENTDTQYF. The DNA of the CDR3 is TGCAGTGCTTCAGAAAACACAGATACGCAGTATTTT.

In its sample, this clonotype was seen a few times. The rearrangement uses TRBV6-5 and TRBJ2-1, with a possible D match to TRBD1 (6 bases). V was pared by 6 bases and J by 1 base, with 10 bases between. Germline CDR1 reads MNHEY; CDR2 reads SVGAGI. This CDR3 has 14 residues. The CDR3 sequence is CASSADRSYNEQFF. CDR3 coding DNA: TGTGCCAGCAGCGCGGACAGATCCTACAATGAGCAGTTCTTC.

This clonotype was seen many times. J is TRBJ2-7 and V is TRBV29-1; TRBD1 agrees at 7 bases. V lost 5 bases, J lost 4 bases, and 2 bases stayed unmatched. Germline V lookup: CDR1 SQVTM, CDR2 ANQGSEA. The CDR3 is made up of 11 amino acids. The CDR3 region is CSVNRGYEQYF. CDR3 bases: TGCAGCGTTAACAGGGGATACGAGCAGTACTTC.

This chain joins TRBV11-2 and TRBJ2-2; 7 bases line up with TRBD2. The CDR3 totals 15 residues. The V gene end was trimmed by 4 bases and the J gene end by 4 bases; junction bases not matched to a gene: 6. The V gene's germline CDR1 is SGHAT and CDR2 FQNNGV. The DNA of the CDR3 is TGTGCCAGCAGCTGGGGTAGCGGGCGCACCGGGGAGCTGTTTTTT. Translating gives CASSWGSGRTGELFF.

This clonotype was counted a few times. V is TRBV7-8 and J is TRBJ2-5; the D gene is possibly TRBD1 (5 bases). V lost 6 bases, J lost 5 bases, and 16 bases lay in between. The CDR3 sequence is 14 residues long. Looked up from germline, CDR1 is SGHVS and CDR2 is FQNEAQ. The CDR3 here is CASRPGRVMETQYF. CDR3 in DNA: TGTGCCAGCAGGCCGGGCAGGGTCATGGAGACCCAGTACTTC.

The CDR3 DNA reads TGCGCCAGCAGCGCTACAGGGACCCACGAGCAGTACTTC. It yields the protein CASSATGTHEQYF. V usage is TRBV5-1 and J usage is TRBJ2-7; D may be TRBD1 (6 bases). Germline V CDR1 and CDR2: SGHRS, YFSETQ. The germline V and J ends were trimmed by 4 bases and 5 bases, with 13 bases remaining between them. The CDR3 is made up of 13 amino acids.

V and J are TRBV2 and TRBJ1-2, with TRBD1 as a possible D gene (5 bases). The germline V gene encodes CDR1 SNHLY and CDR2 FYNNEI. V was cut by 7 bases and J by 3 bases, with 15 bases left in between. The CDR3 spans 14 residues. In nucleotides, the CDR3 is TGTGCCAGCAAAAAAAGAGACAGTGACTATGGCTACACCTTC. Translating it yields CASKKRDSDYGYTF.

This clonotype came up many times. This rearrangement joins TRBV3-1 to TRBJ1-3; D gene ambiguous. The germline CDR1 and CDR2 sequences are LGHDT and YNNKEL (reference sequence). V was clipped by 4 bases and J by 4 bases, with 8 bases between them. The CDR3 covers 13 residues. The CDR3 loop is CASSPVIGNTIYF. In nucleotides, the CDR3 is TGTGCCAGCAGCCCCGTGATAGGAAACACCATATATTTT.

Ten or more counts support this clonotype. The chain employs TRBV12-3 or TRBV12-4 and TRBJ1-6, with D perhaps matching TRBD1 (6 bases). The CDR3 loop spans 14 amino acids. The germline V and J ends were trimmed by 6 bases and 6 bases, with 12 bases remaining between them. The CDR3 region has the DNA TGTGCCAGCAGCTCCCACAGGGTTAATTCACCCCTCCACTTT. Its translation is CASSSHRVNSPLHF.

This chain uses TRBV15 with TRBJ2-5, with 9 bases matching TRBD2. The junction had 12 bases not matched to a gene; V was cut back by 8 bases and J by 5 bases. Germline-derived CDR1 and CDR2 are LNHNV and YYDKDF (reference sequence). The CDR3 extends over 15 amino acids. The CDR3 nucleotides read TGTGCCACCCGGGTCGGCGGGAGGGCCGGTGAGACCCAGTACTTC. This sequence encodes CATRVGGRAGETQYF.